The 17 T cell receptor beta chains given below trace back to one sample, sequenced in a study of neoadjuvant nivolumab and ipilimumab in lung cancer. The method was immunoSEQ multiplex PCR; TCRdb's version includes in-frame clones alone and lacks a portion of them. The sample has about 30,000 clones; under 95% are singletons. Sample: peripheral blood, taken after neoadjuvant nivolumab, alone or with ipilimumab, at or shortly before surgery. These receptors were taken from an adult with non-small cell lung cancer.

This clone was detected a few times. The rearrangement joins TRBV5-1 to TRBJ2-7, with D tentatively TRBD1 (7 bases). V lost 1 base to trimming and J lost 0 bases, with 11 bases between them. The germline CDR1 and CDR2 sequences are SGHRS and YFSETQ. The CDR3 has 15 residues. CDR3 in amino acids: CASSLRQGGSYEQYF. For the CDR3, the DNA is TGCGCCAGCAGCTTGAGACAGGGAGGCTCCTACGAGCAGTACTTC.

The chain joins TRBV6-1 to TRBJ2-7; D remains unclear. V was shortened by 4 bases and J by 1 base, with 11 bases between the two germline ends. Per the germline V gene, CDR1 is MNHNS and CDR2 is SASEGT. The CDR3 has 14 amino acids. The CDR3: CASSVGLSSYEQYF. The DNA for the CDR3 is TGTGCCAGCAGTGTGGGTCTCTCGTCCTACGAGCAGTACTTC.

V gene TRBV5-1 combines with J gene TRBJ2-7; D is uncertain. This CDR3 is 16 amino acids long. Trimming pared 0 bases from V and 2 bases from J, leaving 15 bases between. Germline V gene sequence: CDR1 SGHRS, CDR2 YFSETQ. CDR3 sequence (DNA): TGCGCCAGCAGCTTGGATCTAGGCAGACCTCCCTACGAGCAGTACTTC. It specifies CASSLDLGRPPYEQYF.

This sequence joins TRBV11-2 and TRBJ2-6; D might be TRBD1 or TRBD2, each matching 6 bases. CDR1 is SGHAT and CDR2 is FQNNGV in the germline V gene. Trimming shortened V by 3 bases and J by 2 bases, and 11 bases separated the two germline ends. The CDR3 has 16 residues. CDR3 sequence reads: CASSFLGGAGANVLTF. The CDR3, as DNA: TGTGCCAGCAGCTTTTTGGGGGGCGCTGGGGCCAACGTCCTGACTTTC. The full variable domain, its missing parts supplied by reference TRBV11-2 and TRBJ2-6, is EAGVAQSPRYKIIEKRQSVAFWCNPISGHATLYWYQQILGQGPKLLIQFQNNGVVDDSQLPKDRFSAERLKGVDSTLKIQPAKLEDSAVYLCASSFLGGAGANVLTFGAGSRLTVL.

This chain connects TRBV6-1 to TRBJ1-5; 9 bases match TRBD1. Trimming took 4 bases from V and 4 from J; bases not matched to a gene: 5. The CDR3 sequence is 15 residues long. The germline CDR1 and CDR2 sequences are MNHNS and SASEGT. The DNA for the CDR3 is TGTGCCAGCAGTGGCGGGACAGGGCCTAATCAGCCCCAGCATTTT. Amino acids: CASSGGTGPNQPQHF.

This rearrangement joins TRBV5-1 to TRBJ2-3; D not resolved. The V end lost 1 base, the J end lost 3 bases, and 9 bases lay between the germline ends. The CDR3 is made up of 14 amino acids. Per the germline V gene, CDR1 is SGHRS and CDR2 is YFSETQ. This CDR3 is CASSLMADTDTQYF. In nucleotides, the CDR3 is TGCGCCAGCAGCTTGATGGCAGATACAGATACGCAGTATTTT.

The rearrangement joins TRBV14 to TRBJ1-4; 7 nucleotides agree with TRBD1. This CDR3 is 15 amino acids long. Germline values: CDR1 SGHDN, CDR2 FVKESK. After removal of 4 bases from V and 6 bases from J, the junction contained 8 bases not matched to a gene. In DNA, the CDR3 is TGTGCCAGCAGCCCGATGACAGGGTTTTATGAAAAACTGTTTTTT. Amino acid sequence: CASSPMTGFYEKLFF.

CDR3 bases: TGTGCCAGCAGCGTAGAGGGTAGCGCCTACCAAGAGACCCAGTACTTC. This sequence encodes CASSVEGSAYQETQYF. The gene calls are TRBV9 and TRBJ2-5, with a weak D call TRBD2 (5 bases). V was trimmed by 0 bases and J by 0 bases, leaving 12 bases between them. The CDR3 has 16 residues. Per germline, CDR1 SGDLS and CDR2 YYNGEE.

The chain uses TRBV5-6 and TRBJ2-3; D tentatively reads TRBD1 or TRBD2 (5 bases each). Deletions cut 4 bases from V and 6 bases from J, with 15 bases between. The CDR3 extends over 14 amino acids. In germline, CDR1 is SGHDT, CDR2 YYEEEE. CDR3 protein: CASSPGTRQDTQYF. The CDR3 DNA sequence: TGTGCCAGCAGCCCTGGGACGCGGCAGGATACGCAGTATTTT.

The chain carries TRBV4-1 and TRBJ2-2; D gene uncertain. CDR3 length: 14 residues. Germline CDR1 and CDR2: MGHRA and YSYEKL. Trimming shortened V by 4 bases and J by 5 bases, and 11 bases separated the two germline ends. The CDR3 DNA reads TGCGCCAGCAGCCCCGTCCTTAAGACCGGGGAGCTGTTTTTT. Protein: CASSPVLKTGELFF.

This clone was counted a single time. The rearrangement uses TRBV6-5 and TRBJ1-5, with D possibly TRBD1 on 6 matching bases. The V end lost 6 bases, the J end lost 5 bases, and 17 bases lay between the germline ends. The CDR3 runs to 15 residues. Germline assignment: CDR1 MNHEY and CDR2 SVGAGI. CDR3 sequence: CASRPGQKPYQPQHF. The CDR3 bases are TGTGCCAGCAGGCCCGGACAGAAACCTTATCAGCCCCAGCATTTT.

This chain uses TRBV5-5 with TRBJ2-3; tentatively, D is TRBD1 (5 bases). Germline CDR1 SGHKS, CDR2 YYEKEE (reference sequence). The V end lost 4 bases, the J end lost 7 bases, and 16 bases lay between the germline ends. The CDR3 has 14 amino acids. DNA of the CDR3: TGTGCCAGCAGCCTAGGGGTTGCCGGGTATACGCAGTATTTT. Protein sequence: CASSLGVAGYTQYF.

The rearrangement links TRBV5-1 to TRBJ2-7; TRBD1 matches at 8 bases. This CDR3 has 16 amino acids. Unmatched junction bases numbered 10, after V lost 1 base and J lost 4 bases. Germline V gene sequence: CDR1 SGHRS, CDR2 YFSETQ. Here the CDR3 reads CASSLNPQGVGYEQYF. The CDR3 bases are TGCGCCAGCAGCTTGAATCCACAGGGGGTAGGTTACGAGCAGTACTTC.

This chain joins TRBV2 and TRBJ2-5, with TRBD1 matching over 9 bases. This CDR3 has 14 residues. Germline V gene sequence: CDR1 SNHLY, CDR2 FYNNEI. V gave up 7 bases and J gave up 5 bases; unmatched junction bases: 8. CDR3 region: CASMGQGRSETQYF. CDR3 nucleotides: TGTGCCAGCATGGGACAGGGCCGGTCGGAGACCCAGTACTTC.

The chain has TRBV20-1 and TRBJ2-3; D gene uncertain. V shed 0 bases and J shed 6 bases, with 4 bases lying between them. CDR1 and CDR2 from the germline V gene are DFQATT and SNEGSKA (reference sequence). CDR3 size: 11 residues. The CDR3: CSARDRDTQYF. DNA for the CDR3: TGCAGTGCTAGAGATAGGGATACGCAGTATTTT.

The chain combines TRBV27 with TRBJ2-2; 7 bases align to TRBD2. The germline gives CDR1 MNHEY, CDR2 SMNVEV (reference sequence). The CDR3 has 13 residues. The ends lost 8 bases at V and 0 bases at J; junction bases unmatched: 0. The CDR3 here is CASGRANTGELFF. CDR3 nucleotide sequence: TGTGCCAGCGGGAGGGCGAACACCGGGGAGCTGTTTTTT.

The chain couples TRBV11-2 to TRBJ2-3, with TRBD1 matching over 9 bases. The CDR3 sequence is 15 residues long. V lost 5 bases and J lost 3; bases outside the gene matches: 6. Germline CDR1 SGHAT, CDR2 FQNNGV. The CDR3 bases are TGTGCCAGCAGCCGGACTGGGACAGGGACAGATACGCAGTATTTT. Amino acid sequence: CASSRTGTGTDTQYF.